Detailed here is one T cell receptor (beta chain). Its target is not known. Sequencing used immunoSEQ multiplex PCR; TCRdb keeps in-frame clones, though not all of them. The repertoire holds 450,000 to 500,000 clones, with about 85% as singletons. The sample belongs to a study of shared clonotypes between healthy human individuals. Study-wide points: Among donors, the sharing of clonotypes was expected to be influenced by sequencing depth.

With 2 bases removed from V and 2 bases from J, the gap between germline ends came to 9 bases. This CDR3 is 13 amino acids long. The V gene's germline CDR1 is GTSNPN and CDR2 SVGIG (reference sequence). The receptor was isolated from a woman in her thirties or forties in good health. Some clones in this sample may be carry-over from other donors' samples. The chain combines TRBV30 with TRBJ1-1, with D unclear. Sequencing input: PBMCs. The CDR3 is CAWSKRRNTEAFF. The CDR3 DNA reads TGTGCCTGGAGTAAAAGACGTAACACTGAAGCTTTCTTT.